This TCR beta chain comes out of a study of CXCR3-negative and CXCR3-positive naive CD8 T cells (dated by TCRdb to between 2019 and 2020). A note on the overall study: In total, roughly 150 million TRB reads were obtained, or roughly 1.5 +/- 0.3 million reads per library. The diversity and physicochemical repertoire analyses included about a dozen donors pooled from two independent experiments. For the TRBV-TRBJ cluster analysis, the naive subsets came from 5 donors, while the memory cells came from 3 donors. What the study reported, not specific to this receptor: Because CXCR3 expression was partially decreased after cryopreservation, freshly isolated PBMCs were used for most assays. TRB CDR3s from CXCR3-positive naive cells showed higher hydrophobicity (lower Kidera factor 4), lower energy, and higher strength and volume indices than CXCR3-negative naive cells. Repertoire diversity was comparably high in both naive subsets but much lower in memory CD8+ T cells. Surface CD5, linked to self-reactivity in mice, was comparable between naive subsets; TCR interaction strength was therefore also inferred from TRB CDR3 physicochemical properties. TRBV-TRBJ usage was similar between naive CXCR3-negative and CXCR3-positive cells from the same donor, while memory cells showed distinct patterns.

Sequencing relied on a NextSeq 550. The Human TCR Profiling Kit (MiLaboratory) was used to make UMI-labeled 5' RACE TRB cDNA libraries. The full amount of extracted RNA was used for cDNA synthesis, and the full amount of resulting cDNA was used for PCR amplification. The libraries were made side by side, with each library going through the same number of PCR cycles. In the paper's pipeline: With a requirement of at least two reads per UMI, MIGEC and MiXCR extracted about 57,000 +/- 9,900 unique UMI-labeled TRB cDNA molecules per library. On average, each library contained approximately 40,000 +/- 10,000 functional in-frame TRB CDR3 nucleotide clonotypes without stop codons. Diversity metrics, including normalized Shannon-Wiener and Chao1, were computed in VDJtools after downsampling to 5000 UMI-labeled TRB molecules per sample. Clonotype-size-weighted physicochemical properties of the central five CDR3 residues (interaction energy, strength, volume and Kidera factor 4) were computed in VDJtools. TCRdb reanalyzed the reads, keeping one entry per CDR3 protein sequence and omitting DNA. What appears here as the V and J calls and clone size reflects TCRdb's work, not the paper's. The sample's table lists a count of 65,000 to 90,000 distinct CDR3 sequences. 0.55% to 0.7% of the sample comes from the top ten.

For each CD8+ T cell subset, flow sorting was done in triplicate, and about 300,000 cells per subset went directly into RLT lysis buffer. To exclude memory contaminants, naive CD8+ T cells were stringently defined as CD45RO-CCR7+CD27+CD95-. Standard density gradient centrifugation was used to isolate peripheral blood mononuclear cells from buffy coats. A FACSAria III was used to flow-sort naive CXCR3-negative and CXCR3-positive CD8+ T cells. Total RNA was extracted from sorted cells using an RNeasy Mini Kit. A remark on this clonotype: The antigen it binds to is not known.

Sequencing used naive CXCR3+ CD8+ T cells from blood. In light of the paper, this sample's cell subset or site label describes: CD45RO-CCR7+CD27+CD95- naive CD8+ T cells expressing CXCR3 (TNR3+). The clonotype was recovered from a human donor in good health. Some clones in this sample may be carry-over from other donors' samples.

The CDR3 amino acid sequence is: CASSEKSGGVNEQFF. The chain is made from TRBV6-1 and TRBJ2-1; TCRdb's D call of TRBD2 is untestable without DNA. The CDR3 has 15 amino acids, counting the end cysteine and phenylalanine. DNA for this receptor is not on file. As encoded in the germline V gene, CDR1 is MNHNS while CDR2 is SASEGT.